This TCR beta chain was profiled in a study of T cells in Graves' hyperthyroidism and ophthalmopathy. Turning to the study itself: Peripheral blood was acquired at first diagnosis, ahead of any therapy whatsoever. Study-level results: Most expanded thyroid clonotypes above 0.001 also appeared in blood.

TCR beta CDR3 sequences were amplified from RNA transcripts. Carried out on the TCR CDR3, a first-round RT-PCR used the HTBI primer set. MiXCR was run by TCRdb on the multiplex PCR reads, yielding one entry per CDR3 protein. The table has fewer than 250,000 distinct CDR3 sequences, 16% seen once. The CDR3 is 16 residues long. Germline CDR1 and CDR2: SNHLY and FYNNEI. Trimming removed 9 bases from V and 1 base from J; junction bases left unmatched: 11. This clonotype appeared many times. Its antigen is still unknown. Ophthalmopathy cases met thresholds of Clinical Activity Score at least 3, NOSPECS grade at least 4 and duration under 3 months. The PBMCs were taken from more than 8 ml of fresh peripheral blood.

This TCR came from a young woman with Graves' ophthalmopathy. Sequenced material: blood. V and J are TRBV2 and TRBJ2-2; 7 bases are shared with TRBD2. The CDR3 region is CAREDPSGENTGELFF. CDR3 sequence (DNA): TGTGCCAGAGAGGACCCTAGCGGAGAGAACACCGGGGAGCTGTTTTTT.